These 27 T cell receptor beta chains originate from one sample sequenced in a study of T cell responses to AZD1222 COVID-19 vaccine. TCRdb's copy holds only in-frame clones and misses some; the assay was immunoSEQ multiplex PCR. In the table there are about 130,000 clones, approximately 89% of which are singletons. This sample comprised peripheral blood, obtained on day 0 of AZD1222 vaccination. The source of these receptors is an adult in good health.

This chain uses TRBV13 with TRBJ1-4, with D perhaps matching TRBD1 (5 bases). V was trimmed by 5 bases and J by 5 bases, leaving 21 bases between them. Germline V gene data show CDR1 as PRHDT and CDR2 as FYEKMQ (reference sequence). The CDR3 runs 17 residues. The CDR3 region has the DNA TGTGCCAGCAGCCCGGCCTCGGTGCGGGGGGGGAATGAAAAACTGTTTTTT. Protein product: CASSPASVRGGNEKLFF. Full variable domain (missing parts from reference TRBV13 and TRBJ1-4): AAGVIQSPRHLIKEKRETATLKCYPIPRHDTVYWYQQGPGQDPQFLISFYEKMQSDKGSIPDRFSAQQFSDYHSELNMSSLELGDSALYFCASSPASVRGGNEKLFFGSGTQLSVL.

The J gene is TRBJ2-1, the V gene TRBV9; TRBD1 might be the D (5 bases). Germline V gives CDR1 SGDLS, CDR2 YYNGEE. The CDR3 is 14 amino acids. The V end was cut by 0 bases, the J end by 5 bases, with 9 bases between. The CDR3 nucleotides read TGTGCCAGCAGCGTAGGAAACAGGCACAATGAGCAGTTCTTC. This gives the protein CASSVGNRHNEQFF.

The chain couples TRBV28 to TRBJ2-1, with 9 nucleotides matching TRBD1. Per germline, CDR1 MDHEN and CDR2 SYDVKM. The CDR3 contains 12 residues. Germline trimming cut 6 bases from V and 13 bases from J; bases unmatched to any gene: 7. The CDR3: CASSQGTGYQFF. The CDR3 region has the DNA TGTGCCAGCAGCCAGGGGACAGGGTATCAGTTCTTC.

The V and J genes are TRBV30 and TRBJ2-2, with D possibly being TRBD1 (6 bases). This CDR3 comprises 13 residues. The ends were cut back, 6 bases at V and 5 bases at J, with 13 bases in the middle. Germline loops: CDR1 GTSNPN, CDR2 SVGIG (reference sequence). The CDR3 spells CACGTLLTGELFF. The DNA of the CDR3 is TGTGCCTGTGGGACATTATTAACCGGGGAGCTGTTTTTT. Supplemented by reference TRBV30 and TRBJ2-2, the full variable domain reads SQTIHQWPATLVQPVGSPLSLECTVEGTSNPNLYWYRQAAGRGLQLLFYSVGIGQISSEVPQNLSASRPQDRQFILSSKKLLLSDSGFYLCACGTLLTGELFFGEGSRLTVL.

This clone was detected once. The chain employs TRBV11-3 and TRBJ2-7; D could derive from TRBD1 or TRBD2 (7 bases each). Germline-derived CDR1 and CDR2 are SGHNT and YENEEA. V was shortened by 4 bases and J by 2 bases, with 15 bases between the two germline ends. The CDR3 extends over 15 amino acids. As DNA, the CDR3 is TGTGCCAGCAGCTCAGGGGGGGCAGTAACCTACGAGCAGTACTTC. Translated: CASSSGGAVTYEQYF.

This clone was recorded a few times. CDR3 loop: CASSYSVSGGSGYTF. CDR3 DNA sequence: TGTGCCAGCAGTTACTCGGTTTCAGGGGGCTCTGGCTACACCTTC. The chain links TRBV6-2 or TRBV6-3 to TRBJ1-2, with 8 bases fitting TRBD1. The trim removed 0 bases at V and 7 bases at J, leaving 7 bases unmatched. The germline gives CDR1 MNHEY, CDR2 SVGEGT. The CDR3 extends over 15 amino acids.

The gene calls are TRBV21-1 and TRBJ2-1; the table assigns TRBD2, which was not confirmed against the DNA. TRBV21-1 is flagged as a pseudogene. The CDR3 runs 19 residues. In nucleotides, the CDR3 is TGTGCCAGCAGCAAAGGAGGACTAGCGGGGAGACGGTCCTACAATGAGCAGTTCTTC. This translates into CASSKGGLAGRRSYNEQFF.

This chain's CDR3 is CASSVTPGDSYEQYF. Written as DNA, the CDR3 is TGTGCCAGCAGCGTAACCCCTGGGGACTCCTACGAGCAGTACTTC. The genes are TRBV9 and TRBJ2-7, with no clear D. Trimming removed 1 base from V and 0 bases from J, with 11 bases in between. This CDR3 is built from 15 residues. From germline, CDR1 is SGDLS and CDR2 YYNGEE.

The V and J genes are TRBV4-1 and TRBJ1-6, with D unclear. Trimming stripped 4 bases from V and 10 bases from J, with 11 bases between. Per germline, CDR1 MGHRA and CDR2 YSYEKL. This CDR3 is 13 amino acids long. The CDR3, as DNA: TGCGCCAGCAGCCCGGGTTTGGTGTCACCCCTCCACTTT. This translates into CASSPGLVSPLHF.

The chain recombines TRBV7-9 with TRBJ2-7, with D uncertain. Germline V gene lookup returns CDR1 SEHNR and CDR2 FQNEAQ (reference sequence). This CDR3 comprises 13 residues. V gave up 5 bases and J gave up 2 bases, with 10 bases separating them. The CDR3 DNA follows: TGTGCCAGCAGCCTACCTGGGCCCTACGAGCAGTACTTC. This translates into CASSLPGPYEQYF.

J is TRBJ1-1 and V is TRBV18; perhaps TRBD1 as D (5 bases). The CDR3 consists of 17 residues. The germline gives CDR1 KGHSH, CDR2 LQKENI. With 6 bases removed from V and 3 bases from J, the gap between germline ends came to 23 bases. CDR3: CASSLVTVGEGDTEAFF. The CDR3 DNA reads TGTGCCAGCTCCCTTGTAACTGTCGGGGAAGGGGACACTGAAGCTTTCTTT.

J is TRBJ1-6 and V is TRBV5-8; D gene uncertain. Germline loops: CDR1 SGHTS, CDR2 YDEGEE. V lost 4 bases, J lost 0 bases, and 11 bases lay in between. This CDR3 is 16 amino acids long. CDR3 sequence: CASSRQGSSYNSPLHF. As DNA, the CDR3 is TGTGCCAGCAGCCGGCAAGGGAGCTCCTATAATTCACCCCTCCACTTT.

V is TRBV29-1 and J is TRBJ2-7; either TRBD1 or TRBD2 may supply D (6 bases each). The CDR3 consists of 16 residues. V shed 0 bases and J shed 6 bases, with 21 bases lying between them. Germline CDR1 and CDR2: SQVTM and ANQGSEA. CDR3 DNA: TGCAGCGTTGAAGATCCGGGGCATGGGGGGCCCGGCGAGCAGTACTTC. This codes for CSVEDPGHGGPGEQYF.

Regarding this clone: Relative to the germline gene, one junction end is altered; a read error may explain this. The V gene is TRBV3-1 (or the pseudogene TRBV3-2), the J gene TRBJ2-1; no definite D call. Germline V gene data show CDR1 as LGHDT and CDR2 as YNNKEL (reference sequence). This CDR3 is 14 amino acids long. CDR3 in amino acids: CASTQSVRSNEQFF. The DNA of the CDR3 is TGTGCCAGCACCCAAAGTGTCCGGAGCAATGAGCAGTTCTTC.

The rearrangement links TRBV7-9 to TRBJ2-7, with 7 bases matching TRBD1. The V gene's germline CDR1 is SEHNR and CDR2 FQNEAQ (reference sequence). The CDR3 consists of 17 residues. V shed 2 bases, J shed 0 bases, and the junction held 10 bases outside the gene matches. For the CDR3, the DNA is TGTGCCAGCAGCTTACCGCCGGGACAGTCCTTCTCCTACGAGCAGTACTTC. Translated: CASSLPPGQSFSYEQYF. Full variable domain (missing parts from reference TRBV7-9 and TRBJ2-7): DTGVSQNPRHKITKRGQNVTFRCDPISEHNRLYWYRQTLGQGPEFLTYFQNEAQLEKSRLLSDRFSAERPKGSFSTLEIQRTEQGDSAMYLCASSLPPGQSFSYEQYFGPGTRLTVT.

The chain combines TRBV5-1 with TRBJ2-7; D remains ambiguous. This CDR3 is built from 13 residues. Germline loops: CDR1 SGHRS, CDR2 YFSETQ. V gave up 0 bases and J gave up 7 bases, with 11 bases separating them. In DNA, the CDR3 is TGCGCCAGCAGCTTGGGTCCAAAAGGGGAGCAGTACTTC. Residues: CASSLGPKGEQYF.

The chain couples TRBV30 to TRBJ1-6; 7 positions match TRBD1. The V segment lost 4 bases and the J segment 9 bases; nucleotides outside the gene matches: 15. The CDR3 has 16 residues. From germline, CDR1 is GTSNPN and CDR2 SVGIG (reference sequence). CDR3 coding DNA: TGTGCCTGGACCAACACAGGGGTCACCCCGAGTTCACCCCTCCACTTT. It yields the protein CAWTNTGVTPSSPLHF.

This clone has only one observation. The chain is built from TRBV29-1 and TRBJ1-1; D might be TRBD1 (5 bases). Germline values: CDR1 SQVTM, CDR2 ANQGSEA. The V end lost 7 bases, the J end lost 2 bases, and 14 bases lay between the germline ends. This CDR3 is 13 amino acids long. The CDR3 region has the DNA TGCAGCGCGGGGCTGAACGGAAACACTGAAGCTTTCTTT. Translated: CSAGLNGNTEAFF.

Written as DNA, the CDR3 is TGTGCCAGCAGCTTAGCGGGAGGGCCCATCCTCGAGCAGTACTTC. Translated: CASSLAGGPILEQYF. V and J are TRBV27 and TRBJ2-7, with 11 bases that match TRBD2. The trim removed 6 bases at V and 6 bases at J, leaving 10 bases unmatched. Germline V gene data show CDR1 as MNHEY and CDR2 as SMNVEV (reference sequence). This CDR3 contains 15 residues.

The rearrangement joins TRBV2 to TRBJ1-5; tentatively, D is TRBD1 (5 bases). V shed 2 bases and J shed 7 bases, with 21 bases lying between them. The CDR3 spans 17 residues. The germline CDR1 and CDR2 sequences are SNHLY and FYNNEI. The CDR3 region has the DNA TGTGCCAGCAGTGAAACCCGGGGACGGTCGCGATCCCAGCCCCAGCATTTT. This codes for CASSETRGRSRSQPQHF.

CDR3 residues: CASREQGGTGELFF. CDR3 nucleotide sequence: TGTGCCAGCAGAGAGCAGGGGGGAACCGGGGAGCTGTTTTTT. The V call is TRBV6-5, the J call TRBJ2-2; D might be TRBD1 (7 bases). This CDR3 spans 14 amino acids. CDR1 and CDR2 from the germline V gene are MNHEY and SVGAGI. Trimming shortened V by 6 bases and J by 5 bases, and 13 bases separated the two germline ends.

The chain couples TRBV28 to TRBJ1-4; tentatively, D is TRBD1 (5 bases). With 4 bases removed from V and 8 bases from J, the gap between germline ends came to 20 bases. This CDR3 spans 16 amino acids. The germline V gene has CDR1 MDHEN and CDR2 SYDVKM. The CDR3 reads CASSSPAGGVGEKLFF. CDR3 bases: TGTGCCAGCAGTTCCCCCGCCGGGGGGGTAGGCGAAAAACTGTTTTTT.

This clone turned up a few times. The genes are TRBV30 and TRBJ1-1; TRBD1 agrees at 12 bases. CDR3 size: 12 residues. CDR1 is GTSNPN and CDR2 is SVGIG in the germline V gene (reference sequence). V shed 3 bases, J shed 10 bases, and the junction held 3 bases outside the gene matches. The CDR3 sequence is CAWRGTGGLAFF. The CDR3 region has the DNA TGTGCCTGGAGGGGGACAGGGGGCTTAGCTTTCTTT.

The rearrangement links TRBV27 to TRBJ2-2; D is unclear. V gave up 2 bases and J gave up 0 bases, with 10 bases separating them. Germline V lookup: CDR1 MNHEY, CDR2 SMNVEV (reference sequence). The length of the CDR3 is 16 residues. In nucleotides, the CDR3 is TGTGCCAGCAGTTTAGTGGCCGGATCGAACACCGGGGAGCTGTTTTTT. This gives the protein CASSLVAGSNTGELFF.

This sequence joins TRBV28 and TRBJ1-6; TRBD1 is a possible D gene (6 bases). V gave up 4 bases and J gave up 5 bases, with 15 bases separating them. The germline gives CDR1 MDHEN, CDR2 SYDVKM. The CDR3 is made up of 16 amino acids. The CDR3 reads CASSYARGLNNSPLHF. The CDR3 DNA is TGTGCCAGCAGTTACGCCAGGGGTCTAAATAATTCACCCCTCCACTTT.

The chain joins TRBV5-1 to TRBJ1-2; D not certain. This CDR3 is built from 14 residues. With 0 bases removed from V and 2 bases from J, the gap between germline ends came to 8 bases. Per germline, CDR1 SGHRS and CDR2 YFSETQ. This CDR3 is CASSLAAENYGYTF. The CDR3 coding sequence is TGCGCCAGCAGCTTGGCTGCGGAAAACTATGGCTACACCTTC.

The chain is built from TRBV24-1 and TRBJ2-3; 7 positions agree with TRBD1. V dropped 3 bases and J dropped 1; count of bases not matched to a gene: 3. The CDR3 runs to 15 residues. From germline, CDR1 is KGHDR and CDR2 SFDVKD. As DNA, the CDR3 is TGTGCCACCAGTGATCCCGGGACAGGCACAGATACGCAGTATTTT. It specifies CATSDPGTGTDTQYF.